This TCR beta chain was sequenced during a study of shared T cell receptors in the human thymus. Sequencing was performed with immunoSEQ multiplex PCR; in TCRdb, only in-frame clones are kept and a portion is missing. The sample lists over 60,000 clones, 90% to 95% occurring once. Trimming shortened V by 2 bases and J by 5 bases, and 9 bases separated the two germline ends. The CDR3 length is 13 residues. Germline V lookup: CDR1 SEHNR, CDR2 FQNEAQ (reference sequence). This clonotype was sampled from a human donor. The specimen was thymocytes. V gene TRBV7-9 combines with J gene TRBJ2-5; a weak D match, TRBD2 (6 bases). CDR3 bases: TGTGCCAGCAGCTTATGGAGGGAGGAGACCCAGTACTTC. Translating gives CASSLWREETQYF.